Shown below are 24 T cell receptor beta chains from a single sample sequenced in a study of a mutant IDH1 vaccine in newly diagnosed glioma (TCRdb year 2021). The library was prepared using the immunoSEQ multiplex PCR assay. This is the immuneACCESS table as TCRdb keeps it, with only in-frame sequences that have V and J called. A part of the clones is gone; compared with another copy, unresolved V genes explain less than half, and the rest is unexplained. The sample includes tens of thousands of clones, with about four fifths observed a single time. Of the sample, more than 5.5% falls within the top ten clones. These receptors lack a known antigen. The sample's time point, from its label and the paper: week 11, during vaccination. Each vaccine dose was 300 ug of a 20-mer mutant IDH1 peptide in Montanide, given subcutaneously with topical imiquimod. The material sequenced was PBMCs, taken from a glioma patient whose treatment included an IDH1 peptide vaccine. The origin of the receptors is a man between 45 and 60 years old with glioma.

This clone rates as medium-sized. The CDR3 sequence is CTPGFTGEAFF. CDR3 bases: TGCACTCCCGGGTTTACAGGTGAAGCTTTCTTT. The rearrangement uses TRBV20-1 and TRBJ1-1; D might be TRBD1 (5 bases). CDR3 length: 11 residues. The germline V gene has CDR1 DFQATT and CDR2 SNEGSKA (reference sequence).

This CDR3 is CASSEWIAGGRADTQYF. In nucleotides, the CDR3 is TGCGCCAGCAGCGAGTGGATAGCGGGAGGTAGAGCAGATACGCAGTATTTT. This chain connects TRBV5-1 to TRBJ2-3, with TRBD2 matching over 10 bases. The germline V gene has CDR1 SGHRS and CDR2 YFSETQ. Losses at the gene ends were 4 bases for V and 4 bases for J; bases not matched to a gene: 12. The CDR3 runs 17 residues. Looking up the rest from reference TRBV5-1 and TRBJ2-3 gives the full variable domain: KAGVTQTPRYLIKTRGQQVTLSCSPISGHRSVSWYQQTPGQGLQFLFEYFSETQRNKGNFPGRFSGRQFSNSRSEMNVSTLELGDSALYLCASSEWIAGGRADTQYFGPGTRLTVL.

The chain couples TRBV6-1 to TRBJ2-1; D may be TRBD1 or TRBD2 (6 bases each). Trimming shortened V by 4 bases and J by 10 bases, and 23 bases separated the two germline ends. Germline CDR1 is MNHNS and CDR2 is SASEGT. CDR3 length equals 16 residues. The CDR3 DNA reads TGTGCCAGCAGTGCTCAAATTTTTGGGGGGCTAGACGAGCAGTTCTTC. Translation: CASSAQIFGGLDEQFF.

This clone has only one observation. DNA of the CDR3: TGTGCCAGCAGTTACCAAACCGGGACAGGGGGCTACGAGCAGTACTTC. It encodes CASSYQTGTGGYEQYF. The V call is TRBV6-6, the J call TRBJ2-7, with TRBD1 matching over 11 bases. Germline values: CDR1 MNHNY, CDR2 SVGAGI (reference sequence). The CDR3 length is 16 residues. V lost 2 bases to trimming and J lost 3 bases; unmatched junction nucleotides: 6.

This chain connects TRBV11-3 to TRBJ2-7, with no clear D. This CDR3 comprises 13 residues. Germline V gene data show CDR1 as SGHNT and CDR2 as YENEEA. The V and J ends lost 4 bases and 5 bases respectively, with 12 bases between them. The CDR3 sequence is CASSSSQSDEQYF. The CDR3 DNA reads as TGTGCCAGCAGCTCCTCTCAGAGTGACGAGCAGTACTTC.

This clone was counted between two and nine times. This sequence joins TRBV7-2 and TRBJ2-1; TRBD1 might be the D (5 bases). V was clipped by 5 bases and J by 4 bases, with 12 bases between them. The germline CDR1 and CDR2 sequences are SGHTA and FQGNSA. This CDR3 has 14 residues. The CDR3 DNA reads as TGTGCCAGCAGCGCTGGACAAGAATACAATGAGCAGTTCTTC. Its translation is CASSAGQEYNEQFF. Using reference TRBV7-2 and TRBJ2-1 for the parts outside the CDR3, the full variable domain is GAGVSQSPSNKVTEKGKDVELRCDPISGHTALYWYRQSLGQGLEFLIYFQGNSAPDKSGLPSDRFSAERTGGSVSTLTIQRTQQEDSAVYLCASSAGQEYNEQFFGPGTRLTVL.

The chain couples TRBV12-5 to TRBJ2-7; TRBD2 matches at 9 bases. Germline CDR1 LGHNT, CDR2 FRNRAP. The CDR3 is 14 residues long. After removal of 5 bases from V and 3 bases from J, the junction contained 5 bases not matched to a gene. CDR3 in amino acids: CASGPGLANYEQYF. CDR3 DNA sequence: TGTGCTAGTGGTCCCGGACTAGCGAACTACGAGCAGTACTTC.

V is TRBV5-1 and J is TRBJ2-1, with D possibly matching TRBD1 (6 bases). Germline values: CDR1 SGHRS, CDR2 YFSETQ. The CDR3 totals 15 residues. Trimming cost V 0 bases and J 7 bases, with 14 bases left between them. This chain's CDR3 is CASSLEQGQQNEQFF. The DNA of the CDR3 is TGCGCCAGCAGCTTGGAACAAGGACAGCAGAATGAGCAGTTCTTC.

The chain joins TRBV10-3 to TRBJ1-3, with 7 nucleotides matching TRBD1. Germline V gene data show CDR1 as ENHRY and CDR2 as SYGVKD. The CDR3 spans 15 residues. Trimming cost V 9 bases and J 0 bases; bases outside gene matches: 8. The CDR3 nucleotides are TGTGCCATTAAACCGGGACAGCACTCTGGAAACACCATATATTTT. This translates into CAIKPGQHSGNTIYF.

This rearrangement joins TRBV7-9 to TRBJ2-7; unclear D gene. Germline V lookup: CDR1 SEHNR, CDR2 FQNEAQ (reference sequence). Trimming removed 1 base at V and 7 bases at J, with 11 bases between. The CDR3 runs 13 residues. The DNA for the CDR3 is TGTGCCAGCAGCTTAGGTGGGGTATTGGAGCAGTACTTC. Its protein product is CASSLGGVLEQYF.

J is TRBJ1-2 and V is TRBV10-3, with TRBD1 as a possible D gene (5 bases). Germline V gives CDR1 ENHRY, CDR2 SYGVKD. The CDR3 length is 13 residues. Between the trimmed V and J ends, which lost 3 bases and 0 bases, there was a span of 5 bases. The CDR3 loop is CAISEQANYGYTF. The CDR3 nucleotides are TGTGCCATCAGTGAACAGGCTAACTATGGCTACACCTTC.

The CDR3 DNA reads TGCAGTGTATCCGGGAATCAGCCCCAGCATTTT. Protein product: CSVSGNQPQHF. The V gene is TRBV20-1, the J gene TRBJ1-5; D unclear. V was trimmed by 7 bases and J by 4 bases, leaving 8 bases between them. CDR1 and CDR2 (germline): DFQATT, SNEGSKA (reference sequence). The CDR3 runs 11 residues.

This chain uses TRBV5-1 with TRBJ2-7; either TRBD1 or TRBD2 may supply D (5 bases each). Trimming removed 4 bases at V and 3 bases at J, with 11 bases between. The V gene's germline CDR1 is SGHRS and CDR2 YFSETQ. CDR3 size: 13 residues. The CDR3 is CASSDLRGYEQYF. For the CDR3, the DNA is TGCGCCAGCAGCGATCTGAGGGGCTACGAGCAGTACTTC. Using reference TRBV5-1 and TRBJ2-7 for the parts outside the CDR3, the full variable domain is KAGVTQTPRYLIKTRGQQVTLSCSPISGHRSVSWYQQTPGQGLQFLFEYFSETQRNKGNFPGRFSGRQFSNSRSEMNVSTLELGDSALYLCASSDLRGYEQYFGPGTRLTVT.

The V and J genes are TRBV2 and TRBJ1-2; perhaps TRBD1 as D (6 bases). Germline loops: CDR1 SNHLY, CDR2 FYNNEI. The CDR3 consists of 13 residues. Trimming cost V 2 bases and J 2 bases, with 6 bases left between them. The CDR3 nucleotides are TGTGCCAGCAGTGAAAGGGGGAACTATGGCTACACCTTC. This sequence encodes CASSERGNYGYTF.

The chain joins TRBV30 to TRBJ1-6, with D hard to call. The CDR3 spans 15 residues. Germline lookup yields CDR1 GTSNPN and CDR2 SVGIG (reference sequence). Trimming stripped 4 bases from V and 10 bases from J, with 20 bases between. CDR3 amino acids: CAWNPGAAALSPLHF. CDR3 nucleotide sequence: TGTGCCTGGAACCCCGGAGCAGCCGCTTTGTCACCCCTCCACTTT.

The V and J genes are TRBV11-2 and TRBJ2-7, with D possibly being TRBD1 (5 bases). The CDR3 covers 13 residues. Germline-derived CDR1 and CDR2 are SGHAT and FQNNGV. Trimming shortened V by 3 bases and J by 6 bases, and 12 bases separated the two germline ends. In DNA, the CDR3 is TGTGCCAGCAGCTTTGCTGGGGCAGCCGAGCAGTACTTC. It encodes CASSFAGAAEQYF.

J is TRBJ2-1 and V is TRBV5-3; D gene unclear. Being an ORF, TRBV5-3 has a function that is uncertain. Trimming removed 0 bases at V and 11 bases at J, with 12 bases between. This CDR3 contains 13 residues. CDR3 sequence: CARSLAASAKQFF. The CDR3 DNA reads as TGTGCCAGAAGCTTGGCCGCGAGCGCGAAGCAGTTCTTC.

The chain's CDR3 is CASSFQIAGGPHTDTQYF. The CDR3 region has the DNA TGTGCCAGCAGCTTCCAGATAGCGGGGGGGCCCCACACAGATACGCAGTATTTT. The chain combines TRBV7-2 with TRBJ2-3; 11 bases are a match to TRBD2. The CDR3 runs to 18 residues. CDR1 is SGHTA and CDR2 is FQGNSA in the germline V gene. The V gene end was trimmed by 3 bases and the J gene end by 2 bases; junction bases not matched to a gene: 10.

This rearrangement joins TRBV28 to TRBJ2-1; D unclear. This CDR3 is 17 amino acids long. Per the germline V gene, CDR1 is MDHEN and CDR2 is SYDVKM. Between the trimmed V and J ends, which lost 5 bases and 0 bases, there was a span of 17 bases. CDR3 bases: TGTGCCAGCAGTAAATTCGGAATCAGGAGCTCCTACAATGAGCAGTTCTTC. Amino acids: CASSKFGIRSSYNEQFF.

The CDR3 loop reads CASSLSGGETQYF. The CDR3 DNA follows: TGCGCCAGCAGCTTGTCGGGTGGGGAGACCCAGTACTTC. The V and J genes are TRBV5-1 and TRBJ2-5; D remains unclear. The V and J ends lost 1 base and 5 bases respectively, with 9 bases between them. This CDR3 comprises 13 residues. CDR1 and CDR2 (germline): SGHRS, YFSETQ.

V gene TRBV27 combines with J gene TRBJ2-6; tentatively, D is TRBD1 or TRBD2 (5 bases each). There are 19 residues in the CDR3. Germline V CDR1 and CDR2: MNHEY, SMNVEV (reference sequence). Trimming took 5 bases from V and 4 from J, leaving 24 bases between them. CDR3 protein: CASSPKSGGRRTGANVLTF. CDR3 bases: TGTGCCAGCAGTCCAAAATCTGGGGGACGCAGGACGGGGGCCAACGTCCTGACTTTC.

V is TRBV5-1 and J is TRBJ2-1, with 10 bases fitting TRBD2. CDR3 size: 15 residues. Germline assignment: CDR1 SGHRS and CDR2 YFSETQ. With 0 bases clipped from V and 5 bases from J, the junction kept 2 bases outside the gene matches. The CDR3 DNA reads as TGCGCCAGCAGCTTGGTAGCGGGGGGAAACAATGAGCAGTTCTTC. This sequence encodes CASSLVAGGNNEQFF.

The chain recombines TRBV19 with TRBJ2-1; 8 nucleotides line up with TRBD2. The germline V gene has CDR1 LNHDA and CDR2 SQIVND (reference sequence). The junction had 5 bases not matched to a gene; V was cut back by 4 bases and J by 0 bases. The CDR3 consists of 16 residues. CDR3: CASSTPSGRSYNEQFF. In nucleotides, the CDR3 is TGTGCCAGTAGTACCCCTAGCGGGCGCTCCTACAATGAGCAGTTCTTC.

With regard to this clone: This specimen includes other DNA sequences encoding the same CDR3. This chain uses TRBV18 with TRBJ1-1, with D hard to call. CDR3 length equals 12 residues. Per germline, CDR1 KGHSH and CDR2 LQKENI. The ends were cut back, 0 bases at V and 6 bases at J, with 5 bases in the middle. CDR3 coding DNA: TGTGCCAGCTCACCACCAGGAGCTGAAGCTTTCTTT. This gives the protein CASSPPGAEAFF. Supplemented by reference TRBV18 and TRBJ1-1, the full variable domain reads NAGVMQNPRHLVRRRGQEARLRCSPMKGHSHVYWYRQLPEEGLKFMVYLQKENIIDESGMPKERFSAEFPKEGPSILRIQQVVRGDSAAYFCASSPPGAEAFFGQGTRLTVV.